Reported below is one T cell receptor (beta chain). Its target is not known. The germline V gene has CDR1 SGHAT and CDR2 FQNNGV. Trimming took 1 base from V and 3 from J; bases not matched to a gene: 2. CDR3 length: 15 residues. This table comes from immunoSEQ multiplex PCR, and its TCRdb copy is limited to in-frame clones, with some not included. The sample shows around 100,000 clones, approximately 90% of them seen only once. This record comes from a study of OX40 agonist ivuxolimab in advanced cancers. Overall study results and limits: On average, a greater number of expanded clones characterised CD8+ T cells relative to CD4+.

This chain joins TRBV11-2 and TRBJ2-2, with TRBD2 matching over 7 bases. This TCR was recovered from an adult with an advanced solid tumor such as melanoma, head and neck, liver or kidney cancer. This sample comprised CD4+ or CD8+ T cells sorted from blood, obtained in a trial of the OX40 agonist ivuxolimab. This chain's CDR3 is CASSLASGDTGELFF. In DNA form, the CDR3 reads TGTGCCAGCAGCTTAGCTAGCGGTGACACCGGGGAGCTGTTTTTT.